This entry lists 6 T cell receptor beta chains sequenced from one sample in a study of T cells in Graves' hyperthyroidism and ophthalmopathy. The TCR beta CDR3 regions underwent amplification using RNA transcripts as the source. Researchers ran a first-round RT-PCR on the TCR CDR3 using the HTBI primer set. TCRdb re-called the multiplex PCR reads with MiXCR, one entry per CDR3 protein. The data show approximately 700,000 distinct CDR3 sequences, with over 15% seen just once and over 7.5% held by the top ten. The sequencing sample was made of blood. The receptors originated from a man between 18 and 35 years old with Graves' hyperthyroidism.

This chain uses TRBV7-8 with TRBJ2-7, with 11 bases identical to TRBD2. This CDR3 has 14 residues. V dropped 5 bases and J dropped 5; count of bases not matched to a gene: 5. Germline V gene data show CDR1 as SGHVS and CDR2 as FQNEAQ. CDR3 sequence (DNA): TGTGCCAGCAGCCGACTAGCGGGATTAAACGAGCAGTACTTC. Translating it yields CASSRLAGLNEQYF.

This clonotype was seen more than once but under ten times. J is TRBJ1-1 and V is TRBV15; D ambiguous. Germline CDR1 reads LNHNV; CDR2 reads YYDKDF (reference sequence). The CDR3 is made up of 14 amino acids. The V and J ends lost 5 bases and 0 bases respectively, with 10 bases between them. In nucleotides, the CDR3 is TGTGCCACCAGCTTCGGTCGCATGAACACTGAAGCTTTCTTT. It is translated as CATSFGRMNTEAFF. The full variable domain, with the rest looked up from reference TRBV15 and TRBJ1-1, is DAMVIQNPRYQVTQFGKPVTLSCSQTLNHNVMYWYQQKSSQAPKLLFHYYDKDFNNEADTPDNFQSRRPNTSFCFLDIRSPGLGDTAMYLCATSFGRMNTEAFFGQGTRLTVV.

This clonotype was picked up many times. V usage is TRBV28 and J usage is TRBJ2-1; 9 nucleotides agree with TRBD1. The germline V gene encodes CDR1 MDHEN and CDR2 SYDVKM. Trimming at V came to 5 bases and at J to 11 bases, leaving 10 bases not matched to a gene. The CDR3 has 14 amino acids. The CDR3 sequence: CASSTPGQGAKQFF. CDR3 bases: TGTGCCAGCAGTACACCGGGACAGGGTGCCAAGCAGTTCTTC. Together with reference TRBV28 and TRBJ2-1, the CDR3 gives the full variable domain: DVKVTQSSRYLVKRTGEKVFLECVQDMDHENMFWYRQDPGLGLRLIYFSYDVKMKEKGDIPEGYSVSREKKERFSLILESASTNQTSMYLCASSTPGQGAKQFFGPGTRLTVL.

This chain joins TRBV5-6 and TRBJ1-4; TRBD1 matches 10 bases. The germline V gene has CDR1 SGHDT and CDR2 YYEEEE. This CDR3 has 15 amino acids. V lost 2 bases and J lost 4; bases outside the gene matches: 2. The CDR3 DNA follows: TGTGCCAGCAGCTTAGGGACAGGGGTTAATGAAAAACTGTTTTTT. Translation gives CASSLGTGVNEKLFF.

This clonotype showed up many times. J is TRBJ2-5 and V is TRBV18; no clear D. Germline assignment: CDR1 KGHSH and CDR2 LQKENI. Trimming took off 1 base at V and 0 bases at J, with 0 bases between the two ends. The CDR3 is 12 residues long. The CDR3 bases are TGTGCCAGCTCACCACACCAAGAGACCCAGTACTTC. This gives the protein CASSPHQETQYF. The full variable domain, its missing parts supplied by reference TRBV18 and TRBJ2-5, is NAGVMQNPRHLVRRRGQEARLRCSPMKGHSHVYWYRQLPEEGLKFMVYLQKENIIDESGMPKERFSAEFPKEGPSILRIQQVVRGDSAAYFCASSPHQETQYFGPGTRLLVL.

This clonotype was found once. The CDR3 loop reads CASSTVAGRSYNEQFF. In nucleotides, the CDR3 is TGTGCCAGTAGTACAGTAGCGGGAAGGTCCTACAATGAGCAGTTCTTC. The chain recombines TRBV19 with TRBJ2-1, with 8 bases matching TRBD2. After removal of 4 bases from V and 1 base from J, the junction contained 6 bases not matched to a gene. Germline V gives CDR1 LNHDA, CDR2 SQIVND (reference sequence). This CDR3 comprises 16 residues.